This TCR beta chain was sequenced for a study of beta chain features in type 1 diabetes. Regarding the study as a whole: The study found moderately but significantly shorter TCRB CDR3s in all four CD4+ subsets of Type 1 diabetes patients.

Averaging about 120 mL, one heparinised blood draw was given by each donor. Germline CDR1 SGDLS, CDR2 YYNGEE. V lost 2 bases, J lost 7 bases, and 6 bases stayed unmatched. The CDR3 contains 15 residues. Points on this clone: Antigen: not known.

Sequenced material consisted of expressed TCRB transcripts (all of the isolated RNA was reverse transcribed). The assay was immunoSEQ multiplex PCR, and TCRdb's table has in-frame clones only and misses some. The table has under 350,000 clones, roughly 25% seen once. Sequencing was done on a sample of naive CD4+ T cells from blood. The TCR was taken from a woman in her twenties or thirties with type 1 diabetes. The rearrangement joins TRBV9 to TRBJ2-1; 10 nucleotides match TRBD2. Here the CDR3 reads CASSVSLAGQNEQFF. DNA for the CDR3: TGTGCCAGCAGCGTGTCACTAGCGGGACAGAATGAGCAGTTCTTC. Full variable domain (rest looked up from reference TRBV9 and TRBJ2-1): DSGVTQTPKHLITATGQRVTLRCSPRSGDLSVYWYQQSLDQGLQFLIQYYNGEERAKGNILERFSAQQFPDLHSELNLSSLELGDSALYFCASSVSLAGQNEQFFGPGTRLTVL.